This T cell receptor (beta chain) was captured by sequencing in a study of CD8+ T cells in alopecia areata. About the research overall: Among treated patients, oral tofacitinib was administered at 5 to 10 mg twice daily. Whole-study results and caveats: Uncertainty remains about how baseline CD8+ expansion links to response, with one nonresponder. Numerous expanded lesional clones remained in scalp and blood during tofacitinib.

Treatment defined: oral pan-JAK inhibitor, 5-10 mg twice daily. Extracted from the samples, RNA was reverse transcribed into cDNA to serve as the sequencing template. Clones were sequenced by immunoSEQ multiplex PCR, and TCRdb holds only the in-frame ones, with some missing. The data contain roughly 40,000 clones, roughly 65% of them singletons. Worth noting for this clone: Its antigen is unknown.

V was clipped by 5 bases and J by 4 bases; unmatched bases: 4. This CDR3 contains 16 residues. The germline V gene has CDR1 PRHDT and CDR2 FYEKMQ (reference sequence). The sequence was obtained from a human donor with alopecia areata. The V call is TRBV13, the J call TRBJ2-1; 14 bases match TRBD2. Here the sequenced sample was CD8+ T cells sorted from blood, taken at week 4, from a patient treated with tofacitinib. CDR3 loop: CASSTRLAGGYNEQFF. CDR3 nucleotides: TGTGCCAGCAGCACCCGACTAGCGGGGGGGTACAATGAGCAGTTCTTC.